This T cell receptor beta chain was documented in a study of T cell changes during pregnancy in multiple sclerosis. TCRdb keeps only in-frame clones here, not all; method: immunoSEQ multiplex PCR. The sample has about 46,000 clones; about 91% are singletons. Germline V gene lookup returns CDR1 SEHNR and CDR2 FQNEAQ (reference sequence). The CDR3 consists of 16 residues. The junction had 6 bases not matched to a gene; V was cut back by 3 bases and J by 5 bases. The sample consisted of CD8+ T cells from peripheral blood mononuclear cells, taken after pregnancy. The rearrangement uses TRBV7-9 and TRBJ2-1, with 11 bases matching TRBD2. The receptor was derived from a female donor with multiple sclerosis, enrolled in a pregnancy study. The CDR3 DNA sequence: TGTGCCAGCAGCTTCCCCGGGACTAGCGGAGACAATGAGCAGTTCTTC. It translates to CASSFPGTSGDNEQFF. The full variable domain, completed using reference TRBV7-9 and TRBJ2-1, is DTGVSQNPRHKITKRGQNVTFRCDPISEHNRLYWYRQTLGQGPEFLTYFQNEAQLEKSRLLSDRFSAERPKGSFSTLEIQRTEQGDSAMYLCASSFPGTSGDNEQFFGPGTRLTVL.